Listed below are T cell receptor beta chains from one sample, sequenced in a study of T cell responses to AZD1222 COVID-19 vaccine. Method: immunoSEQ multiplex PCR; TCRdb's copy keeps in-frame clones and lacks some. This repertoire shows under 85,000 clones, about 88% found once; its top ten account for roughly 10%. Sequences were derived from peripheral blood, sampled on day 0 of AZD1222 vaccination. Source of these receptors: an adult in good health. Each CDR3 is given with its conserved first and last residue. The order of the fields is D gene, V gene, clone size, J gene, CDR3 protein. A D gene is named only where the DNA matches it firmly. Clone size is not always given. Where it is, it says once, few, many or a class for expanded clones.

D: .
V: TRBV11-3
size: .
J: TRBJ2-3
CDR3: CASSLNRLTDTQYF

D: TRBD2
V: TRBV5-1
size: .
J: TRBJ2-7
CDR3: CASSITSGSPAGEQYF

D: .
V: TRBV7-2
size: .
J: TRBJ2-7
CDR3: CASSPQSQTGSEQYF

D: .
V: TRBV6-6
size: .
J: TRBJ1-1
CDR3: CASSYPPKPNTEAFF

D: .
V: TRBV5-4
size: once
J: TRBJ2-1
CDR3: CASSLWTGYNEQFF

D: TRBD1
V: TRBV30
size: .
J: TRBJ1-4
CDR3: CAWSAGQMSEKLFF

D: TRBD1
V: TRBV5-1
size: once
J: TRBJ2-7
CDR3: CASSSRQGARYEQYF

D: .
V: TRBV11-3
size: .
J: TRBJ2-1
CDR3: CASSLGLAPNNEQFF

D: .
V: TRBV5-6
size: .
J: TRBJ1-5
CDR3: CASSAVRQPQHF

D: .
V: TRBV12-3/TRBV12-4
size: .
J: TRBJ2-3
CDR3: CASSLSTDTQYF

D: TRBD1
V: TRBV7-2
size: .
J: TRBJ1-5
CDR3: CASSWDSRQPQHF

D: .
V: TRBV29-1
size: .
J: TRBJ2-2
CDR3: CSVGKGTNTGELFF

D: .
V: TRBV6-5
size: .
J: TRBJ1-1
CDR3: CASTARRGARTEAFF

D: TRBD2
V: TRBV29-1
size: .
J: TRBJ2-2
CDR3: CSVGTSGNTGELFF

D: .
V: TRBV6-5
size: .
J: TRBJ2-2
CDR3: CASSNLGQNTGELFF

D: TRBD1
V: TRBV7-9
size: .
J: TRBJ2-1
CDR3: CASSLGQGVGNEQFF

D: .
V: TRBV28
size: .
J: TRBJ2-5
CDR3: CASSLIGRETQYF

D: TRBD1
V: TRBV5-1
size: .
J: TRBJ1-2
CDR3: CASTPGGSGTAYGYTF

D: .
V: TRBV7-9
size: .
J: TRBJ2-5
CDR3: CASSIHRDQETQYF

D: TRBD2
V: TRBV3-1/TRBV3-2
size: .
J: TRBJ2-5
CDR3: CASRLAGPQETQYF

D: .
V: TRBV5-1
size: .
J: TRBJ1-1
CDR3: CASSLGQGTTEAFF

D: TRBD1
V: TRBV23-1
size: .
J: TRBJ1-2
CDR3: CASSQGQMYGYTF

D: TRBD2
V: TRBV7-3
size: .
J: TRBJ2-1
CDR3: CATSSGSPNEQFF

D: .
V: TRBV7-8
size: few
J: TRBJ2-7
CDR3: CASSPPRWTVSSYEQYF

D: .
V: TRBV5-1
size: few
J: TRBJ1-6
CDR3: CAPIPGGDNSPLHF

D: .
V: TRBV19
size: once
J: TRBJ1-1
CDR3: CASRGPRETEAFF